This record covers a single T cell receptor (beta chain). Its specificity is not known. The data derive from a study of shared clonotypes between healthy human individuals. Study results and caveats: Clonotype sharing among donors, it was expected, would be affected by sequencing depth. About 5% was the fraction of naive CD4 clonotypes found shared across a few donors. Some clonotypes were shared by all four sorted-subset donors, while others were not shared. The non-shared ones had lower generation probabilities than the shared ones.

V was pared by 7 bases and J by 4 bases, with 8 bases of the junction left unmatched. CDR3 length: 14 residues. Germline V gene sequence: CDR1 SQVTM, CDR2 ANQGSEA. The authors ran the assay at deep level. Method: immunoSEQ multiplex PCR; TCRdb's copy keeps in-frame clones and lacks some. The data show around 700,000 clones, 55% to 75% seen once. Sequenced input: memory CD4+ T cells sorted from blood. Subset given: CD45RA-negative fraction. The chain recombines TRBV29-1 with TRBJ1-5, with TRBD1 matching over 9 bases. This receptor was taken from a woman aged 30 to 39 in good health. The CDR3 reads CSALTGGPNQPQHF. In DNA form, the CDR3 reads TGCAGCGCTTTGACAGGGGGACCAAATCAGCCCCAGCATTTT.